Following are 26 T cell receptor beta chains from one sample sequenced in a study of blood T cell repertoires in COVID-19. Produced via immunoSEQ multiplex PCR; TCRdb's table is partial and in-frame only. This sample carries approximately 4,900 clones, about 89% of them seen once, and the ten largest clones take around 21%. Sequencing was performed on peripheral blood. The receptors stem from a human donor in a cohort sampled during active COVID-19.

The chain employs TRBV2 and TRBJ2-1; 8 positions match TRBD1. Germline V gene sequence: CDR1 SNHLY, CDR2 FYNNEI. V was clipped by 5 bases and J by 6 bases; unmatched bases: 6. The CDR3 contains 14 residues. The CDR3 nucleotides read TGTGCCAGCAGTCGCGACAGGGGCCCCAATGAGCAGTTCTTC. As protein: CASSRDRGPNEQFF.

The V call is TRBV18, the J call TRBJ1-2; D perhaps matches TRBD1 (5 bases). Germline values: CDR1 KGHSH, CDR2 LQKENI. Deletions cut 6 bases from V and 2 bases from J, with 10 bases between. The CDR3 loop spans 13 amino acids. CDR3 DNA sequence: TGTGCCAGCTCCCTCGACAGAAACTATGGCTACACCTTC. As protein: CASSLDRNYGYTF.

J is TRBJ1-5 and V is TRBV6-2 or TRBV6-3; D call uncertain. Germline-derived CDR1 and CDR2 are MNHEY and SVGEGT. The V end lost 2 bases, the J end lost 6 bases, and 11 bases lay between the germline ends. This CDR3 comprises 14 residues. For the CDR3, the DNA is TGTGCCAGCAGTTACCTCCCACCAGGTCAGCCCCAGCATTTT. Its translation: CASSYLPPGQPQHF.

The chain has TRBV21-1 and TRBJ1-4; the table's TRBD1 call for D was not verified on the DNA. TRBV21-1 is a pseudogene locus. CDR3 length: 20 amino acids. The CDR3 region is CASSAPNSGTGRLQNEKLFF. The CDR3 DNA is TGTGCCAGCAGCGCGCCCAACTCCGGGACAGGGCGGTTACAAAATGAAAAACTGTTTTTT.

As DNA, the CDR3 is TGTGCCAGCAGTTGGACAGGGCTCGGCGAAGGCTACACCTTC. Its translation is CASSWTGLGEGYTF. The V gene is TRBV27, the J gene TRBJ1-2; 8 bases fit TRBD1. Trimming took 4 bases from V and 8 from J; bases not matched to a gene: 9. The CDR3 contains 14 residues. The germline V gene encodes CDR1 MNHEY and CDR2 SMNVEV (reference sequence).

J is TRBJ1-3 and V is TRBV28, with D hard to call. Trimming removed 3 bases from V and 4 bases from J, with 10 bases in between. In germline, CDR1 is MDHEN, CDR2 SYDVKM. This CDR3 region has 14 residues. CDR3 amino acids: CASSFGVLGNTIYF. In DNA form, the CDR3 reads TGTGCCAGCAGTTTTGGAGTACTAGGAAACACCATATATTTT.

This chain connects TRBV5-1 to TRBJ2-1; D remains unclear. CDR3 length equals 12 residues. Trimming shortened V by 4 bases and J by 8 bases, and 10 bases separated the two germline ends. CDR1 is SGHRS and CDR2 is YFSETQ in the germline V gene. The CDR3 coding sequence is TGCGCCAGCAGCCCATTTTCGGATGAGCAGTTCTTC. Residues: CASSPFSDEQFF.

The V call is TRBV28, the J call TRBJ2-7; TRBD2 agrees at 14 bases. The CDR3 totals 15 residues. Germline trimming cut 8 bases from V and 2 bases from J; bases unmatched to any gene: 5. The germline V gene has CDR1 MDHEN and CDR2 SYDVKM. In DNA form, the CDR3 reads TGTGCCAGCCGGACTAGCGGGGGGCTGACCTACGAGCAGTACTTC. It translates to CASRTSGGLTYEQYF.

This chain uses TRBV3-1 (or the pseudogene TRBV3-2) with TRBJ2-7; tentative D call: TRBD1 (5 bases). Trimming cost V 1 base and J 3 bases, with 13 bases left between them. Germline CDR1 and CDR2: LGHDT and YNNKEL (reference sequence). The CDR3 totals 15 residues. The CDR3 nucleotides are TGTGCCAGCAGCCAAGCCGGCAGGGATGACTACGAGCAGTACTTC. It specifies CASSQAGRDDYEQYF.

V and J are TRBV5-1 and TRBJ2-2; perhaps TRBD2 as D (5 bases). V lost 7 bases to trimming and J lost 5 bases, with 12 bases between them. Germline assignment: CDR1 SGHRS and CDR2 YFSETQ. The CDR3 spans 13 residues. In DNA, the CDR3 is TGCGCCAGCGGTTCCGGGGAAACCGGGGAGCTGTTTTTT. Amino acid sequence: CASGSGETGELFF.

The chain links TRBV19 to TRBJ2-7, with 11 bases identical to TRBD2. Germline values: CDR1 LNHDA, CDR2 SQIVND (reference sequence). The V gene end was trimmed by 7 bases and the J gene end by 7 bases; junction bases not matched to a gene: 12. This CDR3 contains 15 residues. The CDR3 nucleotides read TGTGCCAGTATTAACCCGGGACTAGCGGAAGAAGAGCAGTACTTC. Translation gives CASINPGLAEEEQYF.

This clone is a singleton in its sample. The CDR3 DNA reads TGTGCCAGCAGCTTGGGGGGACTAGGCTATGAGCAGTTCTTC. Translated, it gives CASSLGGLGYEQFF. The chain combines TRBV5-4 with TRBJ2-1; TRBD2 matches 8 bases. The germline CDR1 and CDR2 sequences are SGHNT and YYREEE (reference sequence). The CDR3 has 14 amino acids. After removal of 0 bases from V and 8 bases from J, the junction contained 4 bases not matched to a gene.

This clone ranks as hyperexpanded. CDR3 sequence reads: CASSSREVGNYEQYF. CDR3 bases: TGTGCCAGCAGCTCGAGGGAGGTAGGGAACTACGAGCAGTACTTC. This chain joins TRBV7-9 and TRBJ2-7; TRBD2 might be the D (6 bases). Germline lookup yields CDR1 SEHNR and CDR2 FQNEAQ (reference sequence). The ends were cut back, 4 bases at V and 3 bases at J, with 16 bases in the middle. The CDR3 has 15 amino acids.

The genes are TRBV5-8 and TRBJ1-5; 7 bases fit TRBD1. This CDR3 contains 15 residues. With 1 base clipped from V and 7 bases from J, the junction kept 8 bases outside the gene matches. CDR1 is SGHTS, CDR2 YDEGEE, per germline. The CDR3 DNA is TGTGCCAGCAGCTTGAAGGGGGCCGGGCGGCAGCCCCAGCATTTT. Translation: CASSLKGAGRQPQHF.

The genes are TRBV21-1 and TRBJ2-5; TRBD2 was called by the table and not checked on the DNA. TRBV21-1 is described as a pseudogene. This CDR3 is 15 amino acids long. Here the CDR3 DNA reads TGTGCCAGCAGCAAGCTGGGCCGGGGGCAAGAGACCCAGTACTTC. Translating gives CASSKLGRGQETQYF.

V usage is TRBV7-2 and J usage is TRBJ1-1, with a weak D call TRBD1 (5 bases). V lost 5 bases, J lost 1 base, and 8 bases lay in between. Germline lookup yields CDR1 SGHTA and CDR2 FQGNSA. The CDR3 length is 13 residues. CDR3 DNA sequence: TGTGCCAGCAGCACCGGACAGAACACTGAAGCTTTCTTT. Translation gives CASSTGQNTEAFF.

This chain links TRBV19 with TRBJ2-1, with 7 bases matching TRBD1. This CDR3 comprises 15 residues. V lost 0 bases, J lost 6 bases, and 5 bases stayed unmatched. CDR1 and CDR2 from the germline V gene are LNHDA and SQIVND (reference sequence). The CDR3 is CASSIEPTGVNEQFF. CDR3 in DNA: TGTGCCAGTAGTATAGAACCTACAGGGGTCAATGAGCAGTTCTTC.

This sequence joins TRBV29-1 and TRBJ1-6; 7 bases line up with TRBD1. Losses at the gene ends were 5 bases for V and 9 bases for J; bases not matched to a gene: 7. Germline V gives CDR1 SQVTM, CDR2 ANQGSEA. The CDR3 is 13 residues long. The CDR3 DNA is TGCAGCGTTCTCCCCCAGGGGGGTTCACCCCTCCACTTT. Translation gives CSVLPQGGSPLHF.

This chain's CDR3 is CASSLSGGQGGAFF. For the CDR3, the DNA is TGCGCCAGCAGCTTGTCGGGGGGCCAAGGAGGAGCTTTCTTT. The chain couples TRBV5-1 to TRBJ1-1; TRBD1 might be the D (6 bases). The CDR3 has 14 residues. The germline CDR1 and CDR2 sequences are SGHRS and YFSETQ. The V gene lost 1 base and the J gene lost 10 bases, with 17 bases spanning the gap.

The chain is built from TRBV28 and TRBJ2-5; a possible D gene is TRBD1 (6 bases). The CDR3 runs 13 residues. The germline V gene has CDR1 MDHEN and CDR2 SYDVKM. V lost 4 bases and J 2 bases, leaving 8 bases between the germline ends. The chain's CDR3 is CASSSTGQETQYF. The CDR3 DNA reads TGTGCCAGCAGTTCGACAGGTCAAGAGACCCAGTACTTC.

CDR3 DNA: TGCGCCAGCAGTGAGTCGAGCGGACAGCCCCAGCATTTT. Protein: CASSESSGQPQHF. The chain recombines TRBV10-1 with TRBJ1-5; D is unclear. CDR3 length: 13 residues. CDR1 WNHNN and CDR2 SYGVQD come from the germline V gene (reference sequence). Trimming cost V 0 bases and J 7 bases, with 7 bases left between them.

The V gene is TRBV7-8, the J gene TRBJ1-4; D remains ambiguous. CDR3 length: 13 amino acids. CDR1 and CDR2 from the germline V gene are SGHVS and FQNEAQ. V gave up 5 bases and J gave up 8 bases, with 12 bases separating them. The CDR3 nucleotides are TGTGCCAGCAGCCAGACCCGACTCGAAAAACTGTTTTTT. It codes for CASSQTRLEKLFF. The complete variable domain, with remaining parts taken from reference TRBV7-8 and TRBJ1-4, reads GAGVSQSPRYKVAKRGQDVALRCDPISGHVSLFWYQQALGQGPEFLTYFQNEAQLDKSGLPSDRFFAERPEGSVSTLKIQRTQQEDSAVYLCASSQTRLEKLFFGSGTQLSVL.

The chain combines TRBV4-2 with TRBJ2-1; 9 bases fit TRBD2. Germline lookup yields CDR1 LGHNA and CDR2 YNFKEQ. V shed 4 bases, J shed 6 bases, and the junction held 4 bases outside the gene matches. This CDR3 region has 14 residues. CDR3 protein: CASSLLAGSNEQFF. The CDR3 bases are TGTGCCAGCAGCCTACTAGCGGGCTCCAATGAGCAGTTCTTC.

This chain links TRBV29-1 with TRBJ2-7, with 11 bases matching TRBD1. The V segment lost 6 bases and the J segment 3 bases; nucleotides outside the gene matches: 7. There are 14 residues in the CDR3. From germline, CDR1 is SQVTM and CDR2 ANQGSEA. The CDR3 sequence is CSVEGGTGGYEQYF. The CDR3, as DNA: TGCAGCGTCGAGGGAGGGACAGGGGGCTACGAGCAGTACTTC.

The gene calls are TRBV19 and TRBJ2-2, with 15 bases aligning to TRBD2. CDR3 length: 19 residues. V was clipped by 4 bases and J by 1 base; unmatched bases: 7. CDR1 is LNHDA, CDR2 SQIVND, per germline (reference sequence). The CDR3 nucleotides are TGTGCCAGTAGTAGGGGACTAGCGGGGGGACTTTTGAACACCGGGGAGCTGTTTTTT. It is translated as CASSRGLAGGLLNTGELFF.

The genes are TRBV5-1 and TRBJ2-1; TRBD2 matches 10 bases. Germline V gene lookup returns CDR1 SGHRS and CDR2 YFSETQ. CDR3 length: 14 residues. With 3 bases clipped from V and 15 bases from J, the junction kept 12 bases outside the gene matches. CDR3 coding DNA: TGCGCCAGCAGCTCTAGCGGGGGAGCAATGAGTTGGTTCTTC. Translated, it gives CASSSSGGAMSWFF.